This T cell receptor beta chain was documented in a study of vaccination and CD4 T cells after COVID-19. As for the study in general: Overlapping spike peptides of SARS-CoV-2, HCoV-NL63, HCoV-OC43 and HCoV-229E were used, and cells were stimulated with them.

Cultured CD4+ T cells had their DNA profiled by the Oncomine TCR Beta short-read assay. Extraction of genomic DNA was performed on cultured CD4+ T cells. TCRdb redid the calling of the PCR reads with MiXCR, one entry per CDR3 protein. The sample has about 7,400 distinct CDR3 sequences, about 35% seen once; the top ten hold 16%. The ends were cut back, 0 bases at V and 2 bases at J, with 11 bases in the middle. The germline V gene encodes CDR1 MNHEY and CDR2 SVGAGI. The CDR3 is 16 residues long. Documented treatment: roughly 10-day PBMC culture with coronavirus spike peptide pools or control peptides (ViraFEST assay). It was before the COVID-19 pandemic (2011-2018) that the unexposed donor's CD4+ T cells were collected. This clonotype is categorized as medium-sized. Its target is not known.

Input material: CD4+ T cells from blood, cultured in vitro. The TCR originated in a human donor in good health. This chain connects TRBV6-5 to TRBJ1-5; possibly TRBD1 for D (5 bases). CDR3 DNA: TGTGCCAGCAGTTACTCGAGGGGAGGAGGCAATCAGCCCCAGCATTTT. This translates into CASSYSRGGGNQPQHF.